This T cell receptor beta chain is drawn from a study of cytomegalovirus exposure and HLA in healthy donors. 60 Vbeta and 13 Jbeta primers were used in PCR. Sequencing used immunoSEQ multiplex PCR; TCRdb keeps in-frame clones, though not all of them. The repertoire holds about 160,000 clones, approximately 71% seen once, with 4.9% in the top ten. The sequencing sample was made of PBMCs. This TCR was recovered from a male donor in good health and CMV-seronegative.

The CDR3 DNA is TGTGCCAGCAGCCCGGGACAGGGATTCTACGAGCAGTACTTC. Translating it yields CASSPGQGFYEQYF. This chain connects TRBV11-1 to TRBJ2-7; 9 bases map to TRBD1. Germline CDR1 SGHAT, CDR2 FQDESV (reference sequence). With 5 bases clipped from V and 3 bases from J, the junction kept 5 bases outside the gene matches. The CDR3 runs 14 residues.